These T cell receptor beta chains were read from a single sample in a study of cytomegalovirus exposure and HLA in healthy donors. Data came from immunoSEQ multiplex PCR; TCRdb stores just in-frame clones and leaves some out. The sample has over 150,000 clones, less than 80% seen once; the top ten hold about 4.5%. The sample consisted of PBMCs. The receptors come from a man aged 35 to 55 in good health and CMV-seronegative. The CDR3 runs from the conserved cysteine through the conserved F or W. A D gene is named only where the DNA matches it firmly. Clone size is given for some rows only: seen once, a few or many times, or a class if the clone is expanded.

d_call j_call v_call clone_size cdr3_nt cdr3_aa
- TRBJ2-7 TRBV29-1 - TGCAGCGCAGGGGAGCAACGGGGCGAGCAGTACTTC CSAGEQRGEQYF
- TRBJ1-2 TRBV9 few TGTGCCAGCAGCGTAGCTGCAGGGGAGAACTATGGCTACACCTTC CASSVAAGENYGYTF
TRBD2 TRBJ2-5 TRBV30 - TGTGCCTGGAGTCTGACCCGACTAGCGGGGGGAGGTCTCGACTTC CAWSLTRLAGGGLDF
- TRBJ1-2 TRBV6-1 - TGTGCCAGCAGTTCTTCCGGGGGTAACTATGGCTACACCTTC CASSSSGGNYGYTF
TRBD1 TRBJ2-7 TRBV27 - TGTGCCAGCAGTCCGACAGGGTGGGGTTACTACGAGCAGTACTTC CASSPTGWGYYEQYF
- TRBJ2-7 TRBV11-2 - TGTGCCAGCAGCTTAGACGTGGGCGAAGTCCACGAGCAGTACTTC CASSLDVGEVHEQYF
TRBD1 TRBJ1-2 TRBV10-3 once TGTGCCATCATGGGACAGGGCCTCGATGGCTACACCTTC CAIMGQGLDGYTF
TRBD1 TRBJ2-7 TRBV6-5 - TGTGCCAGCAGTTACCAGAAGGGACAGGGCTACGAGCAGTACTTC CASSYQKGQGYEQYF
TRBD2 TRBJ2-5 TRBV5-6 - TGTGCCAGCAGCTTGGGGAGCCCGGGAGGAGAGACCCAGTACTTC CASSLGSPGGETQYF
- TRBJ1-5 TRBV27 - TGTGCCAGCAGTTCTCGGGACATAAATCAGCCCCAGCATTTT CASSSRDINQPQHF
TRBD1 TRBJ1-5 TRBV30 - TGTGCCTGGACAGGGGGCCCCAATCAGCCCCAGCATTTT CAWTGGPNQPQHF
TRBD1 TRBJ1-1 TRBV28 - TGTGCCGGGAGATTCCAGGGGGACACTGAAGCTTTCTTT CAGRFQGDTEAFF
- TRBJ2-3 TRBV6-5 few TGTGCCAGCAGTCTACTGTCGGGGTTTGATACGCAGTATTTT CASSLLSGFDTQYF
TRBD2 TRBJ2-1 TRBV6-1 few TGTGCCAGCAGCACGCTAGCGGGGGGGCTCAATGAGCAGTTCTTC CASSTLAGGLNEQFF
- TRBJ2-7 TRBV4-1 - TGCGCCAGCAGCCAAGATGGGGCCAGCTCCTACGAGCAGTACTTC CASSQDGASSYEQYF
- TRBJ2-5 TRBV20-1 - TGCAGTGGTATTTTCTTCGAGACCCAGTACTTC CSGIFFETQYF
- TRBJ1-5 TRBV5-1 few TGCGCCAGCAGGACAGGTGGGAAGATCAATCAGCCCCAGCATTTT CASRTGGKINQPQHF
- TRBJ2-7 TRBV9 - TGTGCCAGCAGCTCCGGTACCCCAGGACAGACCTACGAGCAGTACTTC CASSSGTPGQTYEQYF
TRBD2 TRBJ2-1 TRBV7-3 - TGTGCCAGCAGCTTATTAGCGGGGGGTTCCTACAATGAGCAGTTCTTC CASSLLAGGSYNEQFF
TRBD1 TRBJ1-2 TRBV6-1 many TGTGCCAGCAGTGAACACAGGGGGTATGGCTACACCTTC CASSEHRGYGYTF
- TRBJ2-3 TRBV5-1 - TGCGCCAGCAGCTTGACAGGGATAGGACCAGATACGCAGTATTTT CASSLTGIGPDTQYF
- TRBJ2-1 TRBV18 - TGTGCCAGCTCGGCGGGCACCTACAATGAGCAGTTCTTC CASSAGTYNEQFF
- TRBJ1-4 TRBV6-6 - TGTGCCATTACACGGGGGATGAATGAAAAACTGTTTTTT CAITRGMNEKLFF
- TRBJ1-3 TRBV29-1 once TGCAGCGTTGAGGGAGGGGGAAACACCATATATTTT CSVEGGGNTIYF
- TRBJ1-2 TRBV6-5 - TGTGCCAGCAGCCGGGGAAGTTATAGTGGCTACACCTTC CASSRGSYSGYTF
- TRBJ2-7 TRBV27 - TGTGCCAGCAGTTTAGGAGTGGGTGCCTACGAGCAGTACTTC CASSLGVGAYEQYF
- TRBJ1-5 TRBV6-1 - TGTGCCAGCAGTGAGGGGGAGGGTTCGCTCAATCAGCCCCAGCATTTT CASSEGEGSLNQPQHF
- TRBJ2-7 TRBV10-1 once TGCGCCAGCAGTGCGAGAACAGTGCCGGCGGAGCAGTACTTC CASSARTVPAEQYF
TRBD2 TRBJ2-7 TRBV4-3 - TGCGCCAGCAGCCAAGATCTACCCCCCGCCGGCGGGGGGGCCATCTACGAGCAGTACTTC CASSQDLPPAGGGAIYEQYF
TRBD2 TRBJ2-5 TRBV28 - TGTGCCAGCAGTTTATCGGGGGGGAAGACCCAGTACTTC CASSLSGGKTQYF
- TRBJ2-4 TRBV2 - TGTGCCAGGAGATCTATTGACAAAAACATTCAGTACTTC CARRSIDKNIQYF
- TRBJ2-1 TRBV4-3 few TGCGCCAGCAGCCAAGAACCAGCGCTTTCCAATGAGCAGTTCTTC CASSQEPALSNEQFF
TRBD1 TRBJ1-2 TRBV5-6 - TGTGCCAGCAGCTTCAGACAGGGAGATGGCTACACCTTC CASSFRQGDGYTF
TRBD1 TRBJ2-3 TRBV15 few TGTGCCACCAGCCCACGACAGGGCCCTAGCACAGATACGCAGTATTTT CATSPRQGPSTDTQYF
TRBD1 TRBJ1-3 TRBV28 - TGTGCCAGCAGCTGGGGGCAGGGGGGCTCTGGAAACACCATATATTTT CASSWGQGGSGNTIYF
TRBD2 TRBJ2-3 TRBV7-6 - TGTGCCAGCAGCGGACCGGGACTAGGGAGCGGAGATACGCAGTATTTT CASSGPGLGSGDTQYF
- TRBJ2-3 TRBV27 - TGTGCCAGCAGTTCGGCCGGGAGACTGAGAGATACGCAGTATTTT CASSSAGRLRDTQYF
- TRBJ1-1 TRBV6-5 - TGTGCCAGCAGTTACACCGCGGGCACGAACACTGAAGCTTTCTTT CASSYTAGTNTEAFF
- TRBJ2-3 TRBV6-5 - TGTGCCAGCAGCCGTGGGAGGGATACGCAGTATTTT CASSRGRDTQYF
TRBD2 TRBJ2-3 TRBV5-1 - TGCGCCAGCAGCTTGGATCCTAGCGGATTCCTTGTAGATACGCAGTATTTT CASSLDPSGFLVDTQYF
- TRBJ1-1 TRBV13 - TGTGCCAGCGGTGGCTACACTGAAGCTTTCTTT CASGGYTEAFF
TRBD1 TRBJ1-2 TRBV9 - TGTGCCAGCAGCCCGCCGACAGGGAATGGCTACACCTTC CASSPPTGNGYTF
- TRBJ1-1 TRBV19 - TGTGCCAGTAGTAGTGCGGCAGCTCGGAGGACCACTGAAGCTTTCTTT CASSSAAARRTTEAFF
TRBD1 TRBJ1-2 TRBV30 - TGTGCCTGGACCCACCTACAGGGGGCAGAATATGGCTACACCTTC CAWTHLQGAEYGYTF
- TRBJ2-7 TRBV6-4 - TGTGCCAGCGGGGCCTCAGGGGAATGGGAGCAGTACTTC CASGASGEWEQYF
- TRBJ2-5 TRBV2 - TGTGCCAGCAGTGTCTCGGTTTTACCTTCGAGAGAGACCCAGTACTTC CASSVSVLPSRETQYF
TRBD2 TRBJ2-5 TRBV5-1 - TGCGCCAGCTCCCCAGCGGGGACGCCTCAAGAGACCCAGTACTTC CASSPAGTPQETQYF
- TRBJ1-1 TRBV6-6 - TGTGCCAGCAGCCACCCCAGGGTTGGGTTACCTGAAGCTTTCTTT CASSHPRVGLPEAFF
- TRBJ2-3 TRBV7-2 - TGTGCCAGCAGCTTGAGAGTGGATACGCAGTATTTT CASSLRVDTQYF
TRBD1 TRBJ2-1 TRBV19 few TGTGCCAGTAGTATAATTTTCCGACAGGGCTCCTACAATGAGCAGTTCTTC CASSIIFRQGSYNEQFF
- TRBJ2-7 TRBV7-2 - TGTGCCAGCAGCTCCCTGGGGACGGACAGCTACGAGCAGTACTTC CASSSLGTDSYEQYF
- TRBJ1-3 TRBV19 few TGTGCCAGCCTTCAACAGCACCTATCTGGAAACACCATATATTTT CASLQQHLSGNTIYF
- TRBJ2-5 TRBV7-8 - TGTGCCAGCAGCTATTTAGGGGGGGCGTCGGAGACCCAGTACTTC CASSYLGGASETQYF
- TRBJ2-5 TRBV6-1 - TGTGCCAGTGGATCAACAGGGAAGGAGACCCAGTACTTC CASGSTGKETQYF
- TRBJ1-2 TRBV7-9 - TGTGCCAGCAGCTTACAGGGGCAGAATGGCTACACCTTC CASSLQGQNGYTF
TRBD1 TRBJ2-6 TRBV5-4 - TGTGCCAGCAGCTTGGCCGGAGACAGGGGTGGGGCCAACGTCCTGACTTTC CASSLAGDRGGANVLTF
- TRBJ2-3 TRBV6-5 - TGTGCCAGCACCCCGGGGAGGTGGGCAGATACGCAGTATTTT CASTPGRWADTQYF
TRBD1 TRBJ1-4 TRBV7-9 - TGTGCCAGCAGCGGAGAGGGACAGCCTCCTTCTAATGAAAAACTGTTTTTT CASSGEGQPPSNEKLFF
TRBD2 TRBJ2-3 TRBV6-4 - TGTGCCAGCAGTGACTCGACTAGCGGGGGGGCAGATACGCAGTATTTT CASSDSTSGGADTQYF